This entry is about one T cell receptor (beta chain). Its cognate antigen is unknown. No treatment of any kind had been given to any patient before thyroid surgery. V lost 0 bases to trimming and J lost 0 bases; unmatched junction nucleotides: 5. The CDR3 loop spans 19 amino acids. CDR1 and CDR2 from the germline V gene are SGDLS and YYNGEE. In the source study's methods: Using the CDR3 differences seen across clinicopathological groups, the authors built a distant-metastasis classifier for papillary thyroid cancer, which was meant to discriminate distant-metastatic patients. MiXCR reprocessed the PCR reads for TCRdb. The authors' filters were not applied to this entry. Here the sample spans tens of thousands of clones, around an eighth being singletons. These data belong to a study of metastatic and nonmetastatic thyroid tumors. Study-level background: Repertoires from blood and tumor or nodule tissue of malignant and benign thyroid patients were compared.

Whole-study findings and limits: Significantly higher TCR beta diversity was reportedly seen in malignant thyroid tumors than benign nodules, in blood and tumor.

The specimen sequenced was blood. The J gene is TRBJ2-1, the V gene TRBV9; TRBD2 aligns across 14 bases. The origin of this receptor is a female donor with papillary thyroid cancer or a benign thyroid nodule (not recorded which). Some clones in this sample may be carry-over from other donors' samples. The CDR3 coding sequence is TGTGCCAGCAGCGTAGAAGGGACTAGCGGGAGTCTCTCCTACAATGAGCAGTTCTTC. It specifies CASSVEGTSGSLSYNEQFF.